This record looks at one TCR beta chain sequence and its context. This sample is drawn from a study of T cells after yellow fever vaccination. Study results and caveats: FACS-sorted repertoires might harbor abundant contaminating clonotypes from the bulk population. Most clones from primary vaccination were detected again post-booster (roughly 96% CD4, 88% CD8).

TCR cDNA was made by 5'RACE template switching, adding a universal primer site and UMIs. MiXCR, applied by TCRdb to the 5' RACE reads, yields one record per CDR3 protein. Of 80,000 to 100,000 distinct CDR3 sequences listed, under 9% are singletons. The germline V gene has CDR1 ENHRY and CDR2 SYGVKD. V dropped 3 bases and J dropped 4 bases, with 10 bases sitting between them. This CDR3 comprises 14 residues. Sample: CD8+ T cells not binding an NS4B(214-222) dextramer, sorted from PBMCs, taken more than 13 days after the first yellow fever vaccination. The TCR comes from a man between 18 and 35 years old who received the YFV17D yellow fever vaccine. The V and J genes are TRBV10-3 and TRBJ1-5; D is unresolved. The CDR3 DNA reads TGTGCCATCAGTGAAGGTCAGCTAAATCAGCCCCAGCATTTT. This gives the protein CAISEGQLNQPQHF.